Below are 14 T cell receptor beta chains sequenced from a single sample in a study of blood T cell repertoires in COVID-19. Profiled with immunoSEQ multiplex PCR; TCRdb holds only in-frame clones, not every one. Counted here are fewer than 150,000 clones, approximately 80% occurring once; the ten biggest clones make up about 16%. The sample taken for sequencing was peripheral blood. The origin of the receptors is a woman between 50 and 59 years old with acute or convalescent COVID-19.

This clone was seen repeatedly, ten times or more. The chain links TRBV30 to TRBJ2-3; D might be TRBD2 (6 bases). With 2 bases removed from V and 8 bases from J, the gap between germline ends came to 14 bases. CDR1 GTSNPN and CDR2 SVGIG come from the germline V gene (reference sequence). The CDR3 spans 13 residues. The CDR3 loop is CAWSMAGRSTQYF. In DNA, the CDR3 is TGTGCCTGGAGTATGGCGGGGAGGAGTACGCAGTATTTT.

This chain uses TRBV5-6 with TRBJ1-1; possibly TRBD1 for D (5 bases). The CDR3 loop spans 14 amino acids. V was clipped by 2 bases and J by 0 bases, with 8 bases between them. Germline CDR1 and CDR2: SGHDT and YYEEEE. The CDR3, as DNA: TGTGCCAGCAGCTTCCTGACAGTGAACACTGAAGCTTTCTTT. As protein: CASSFLTVNTEAFF. The full variable domain, in which reference TRBV5-6 and TRBJ1-1 provide the parts outside the CDR3, is DAGVTQSPTHLIKTRGQQVTLRCSPKSGHDTVSWYQQALGQGPQFIFQYYEEEERQRGNFPDRFSGHQFPNYSSELNVNALLLGDSALYLCASSFLTVNTEAFFGQGTRLTVV.

This clone has just a few counts. The V gene is TRBV27, the J gene TRBJ2-1; possibly TRBD1 for D (6 bases). CDR1 is MNHEY, CDR2 SMNVEV, per germline (reference sequence). The CDR3 covers 14 residues. Deletions cut 8 bases from V and 2 bases from J, with 13 bases between. The CDR3 loop reads CASSRDTTYNEQFF. The CDR3 coding sequence is TGTGCCAGCTCCCGGGACACAACCTACAATGAGCAGTTCTTC.

This clone was seen more than once but under ten times. V is TRBV5-1 and J is TRBJ2-2; 11 positions agree with TRBD2. Trimming took 4 bases from V and 3 from J; bases not matched to a gene: 5. Germline V gives CDR1 SGHRS, CDR2 YFSETQ. The CDR3 loop spans 16 amino acids. The DNA of the CDR3 is TGCGCCAGCAGCGTAACTAGCGGGGGAGACACCGGGGAGCTGTTTTTT. It encodes CASSVTSGGDTGELFF.

The chain carries TRBV2 and TRBJ1-5; 7 bases align to TRBD1. The J segment lost 4 bases and the V segment lost 1 base, leaving 1 base of the junction unmatched. The CDR3 is made up of 14 amino acids. The germline V gene encodes CDR1 SNHLY and CDR2 FYNNEI. DNA for the CDR3: TGTGCCAGCAGTGAAGGACAGGGAAATCAGCCCCAGCATTTT. This codes for CASSEGQGNQPQHF.

This sequence joins TRBV6-2 or TRBV6-3 and TRBJ2-1; tentatively, D is TRBD1 (6 bases). In germline, CDR1 is MNHEY, CDR2 SVGEGT. CDR3 size: 15 residues. V lost 6 bases, J lost 6 bases, and 18 bases lay in between. The CDR3 bases are TGTGCCAGCAGCACCGACAGGTACTCGGGCAATGAGCAGTTCTTC. This gives the protein CASSTDRYSGNEQFF.

This sequence joins TRBV11-2 and TRBJ2-1; TRBD1 matches 12 bases. The CDR3 covers 17 residues. Germline lookup yields CDR1 SGHAT and CDR2 FQNNGV. Unmatched junction bases numbered 12, after V lost 5 bases and J lost 7 bases. The CDR3 nucleotides are TGTGCCAGCAGCGCTTTAGTGGGACAGGGGGCGCGAAATGAGCAGTTCTTC. Residues: CASSALVGQGARNEQFF.

The V and J genes are TRBV12-5 and TRBJ1-5; D not resolved. This CDR3 has 16 residues. The V end lost 1 base, the J end lost 1 base, and 11 bases lay between the germline ends. Germline V lookup: CDR1 LGHNT, CDR2 FRNRAP. The chain's CDR3 is CASGLGTLGSNQPQHF. CDR3 in DNA: TGTGCTAGTGGTTTGGGGACTTTAGGAAGCAATCAGCCCCAGCATTTT.

The rearrangement joins TRBV18 to TRBJ1-1; no firm D call. Germline V gene lookup returns CDR1 KGHSH and CDR2 LQKENI. The CDR3 is made up of 12 amino acids. V lost 5 bases and J 6 bases, leaving 10 bases between the germline ends. The DNA of the CDR3 is TGTGCCAGCTCAGCAGCAGGTGCTGAAGCTTTCTTT. Protein: CASSAAGAEAFF.

The genes are TRBV28 and TRBJ1-5, with 9 bases aligning to TRBD1. Losses at the gene ends were 8 bases for V and 7 bases for J; bases not matched to a gene: 9. CDR1 and CDR2 from the germline V gene are MDHEN and SYDVKM. The CDR3 runs 14 residues. CDR3 amino acids: CASARTGAKQPQHF. For the CDR3, the DNA is TGTGCCAGCGCCAGGACAGGGGCGAAGCAGCCCCAGCATTTT.

This clone has only a few counts. CDR3: CASSRELSGNTIYF. The DNA for the CDR3 is TGTGCCAGCAGCCGGGAGCTCTCTGGAAACACCATATATTTT. This sequence joins TRBV9 and TRBJ1-3; D is ambiguous. The V and J ends lost 4 bases and 0 bases respectively, with 8 bases between them. Germline V gene data show CDR1 as SGDLS and CDR2 as YYNGEE. The CDR3 is made up of 14 amino acids.

The gene calls are TRBV5-6 and TRBJ2-7; TRBD2 aligns across 10 bases. Germline CDR1 SGHDT, CDR2 YYEEEE. The CDR3 extends over 15 amino acids. V trimming: 4 bases; J trimming: 6 bases; junction bases outside the gene matches: 10. CDR3 nucleotides: TGTGCCAGCAGCAAGCAGGGACTAGCGCTTAGCGAGCAGTACTTC. Amino acids: CASSKQGLALSEQYF.

V gene TRBV3-1 (or the pseudogene TRBV3-2) combines with J gene TRBJ1-2; no firm D call. This CDR3 is 15 amino acids long. In germline, CDR1 is LGHDT, CDR2 YNNKEL (reference sequence). Trimming removed 4 bases from V and 1 base from J, with 13 bases in between. The CDR3 here is CASSLWQNNNYGYTF. CDR3 nucleotide sequence: TGTGCCAGCAGCCTTTGGCAGAATAATAACTATGGCTACACCTTC.

V gene TRBV5-1 combines with J gene TRBJ2-1; possibly TRBD2 for D (6 bases). The CDR3 extends over 17 amino acids. V dropped 1 base and J dropped 7 bases, with 21 bases sitting between them. Germline V gives CDR1 SGHRS, CDR2 YFSETQ. CDR3 sequence reads: CASSLTSGTGGWNEQFF. The CDR3 DNA reads TGCGCCAGCAGCTTGACTTCCGGGACTGGGGGTTGGAATGAGCAGTTCTTC.